The source of this T cell receptor beta chain is a study of blood T cell repertoires in COVID-19. The trim removed 6 bases at V and 0 bases at J, leaving 4 bases unmatched. The CDR3 has 15 residues. Germline-derived CDR1 and CDR2 are SNHLY and FYNNEI. The authors' processing: Amplification with reference gene primers provided the estimates of nucleated cell counts. Profiled with immunoSEQ multiplex PCR; TCRdb holds only in-frame clones, not every one. V and J calls and clone size are those listed in that table; D and trimming were worked out from the DNA. The table shows around 150,000 clones, with 80% to 90% occurring only once.

This clonotype was sampled from a woman in her 70s with COVID-19, enrolled during active disease. The chain uses TRBV2 and TRBJ1-2; 10 positions agree with TRBD1. The source material was peripheral blood. The CDR3 protein is CASSLDRGPNYGYTF. DNA of the CDR3: TGTGCCAGCAGCCTAGACAGGGGGCCTAACTATGGCTACACCTTC.